The 29 T cell receptor beta chains below were found in one sample sequenced in a study of Ad26.COV2.S vaccination and SARS-CoV-2 variants. Produced via immunoSEQ multiplex PCR; TCRdb's table is partial and in-frame only. The sample yields 97,000 or so clones, around 80% seen once. The specimen was peripheral blood, collected after recovery from COVID-19. All receptors derive from a human donor who had recovered from COVID-19.

The J gene is TRBJ2-1, the V gene TRBV3-1 (or the pseudogene TRBV3-2); no firm D call. V was trimmed by 0 bases and J by 0 bases, leaving 12 bases between them. In germline, CDR1 is LGHDT, CDR2 YNNKEL (reference sequence). The CDR3 sequence is 17 residues long. The DNA for the CDR3 is TGTGCCAGCAGCCAAGAAGTAGGGAAGGGCTCCTACAATGAGCAGTTCTTC. Residues: CASSQEVGKGSYNEQFF.

The gene calls are TRBV11-2 and TRBJ2-1; D is uncertain. The CDR3 consists of 15 residues. CDR1 SGHAT and CDR2 FQNNGV come from the germline V gene. Trimming cost V 5 bases and J 1 base, with 12 bases left between them. This chain's CDR3 is CASSRARASYNEQFF. The CDR3 nucleotides read TGTGCCAGCAGCAGAGCTAGGGCGTCCTACAATGAGCAGTTCTTC.

This chain connects TRBV9 to TRBJ2-3; no definite D call. V was shortened by 0 bases and J by 6 bases, with 14 bases between the two germline ends. Germline CDR1 and CDR2: SGDLS and YYNGEE. The CDR3 sequence is 15 residues long. CDR3 protein: CASSVDAHVEDTQYF. The CDR3 region has the DNA TGTGCCAGCAGCGTAGACGCGCACGTGGAGGATACGCAGTATTTT.

The rearrangement links TRBV3-1 (or the pseudogene TRBV3-2) to TRBJ1-1; 8 bases map to TRBD1. V was pared by 6 bases and J by 3 bases, with 6 bases of the junction left unmatched. Per germline, CDR1 LGHDT and CDR2 YNNKEL (reference sequence). The CDR3 is 14 residues long. The CDR3 region has the DNA TGTGCCAGCAGTTTTACAGGGGGGGACACTGAAGCTTTCTTT. Amino acids: CASSFTGGDTEAFF.

This chain joins TRBV18 and TRBJ1-2; D is ambiguous. Germline V gene data show CDR1 as KGHSH and CDR2 as LQKENI. The CDR3 spans 13 residues. V lost 4 bases and J 8 bases, leaving 14 bases between the germline ends. This CDR3 is CASSQDSSLGYTF. For the CDR3, the DNA is TGTGCCAGCTCACAGGACTCATCACTGGGCTACACCTTC.

The chain is built from TRBV13 and TRBJ1-1; tentative D call: TRBD1 (5 bases). Germline V gives CDR1 PRHDT, CDR2 FYEKMQ (reference sequence). Deletions cut 4 bases from V and 3 bases from J, with 9 bases between. CDR3 length: 13 residues. The CDR3 bases are TGTGCCAGCAGCTCGTCGGGGGACACTGAAGCTTTCTTT. Residues: CASSSSGDTEAFF.

The CDR3 nucleotides are TGTGCCAGCAGCGAGGGACAGGCCCATAGCAATCAGCCCCAGCATTTT. This sequence encodes CASSEGQAHSNQPQHF. The chain employs TRBV7-2 and TRBJ1-5; 8 bases map to TRBD1. Per the germline V gene, CDR1 is SGHTA and CDR2 is FQGNSA. Trimming removed 5 bases from V and 0 bases from J; junction bases left unmatched: 6. The CDR3 runs 16 residues.

This clone was observed a single time. The V call is TRBV2, the J call TRBJ1-4; D is possibly TRBD1 (5 bases). The CDR3 length is 15 residues. Trimming pared 7 bases from V and 2 bases from J, leaving 14 bases between. Germline lookup yields CDR1 SNHLY and CDR2 FYNNEI. CDR3 bases: TGTGCCAGCAAACCCTTGGGGGGGACTAATGAAAAACTGTTTTTT. Residues: CASKPLGGTNEKLFF. The full variable domain, in which reference TRBV2 and TRBJ1-4 provide the parts outside the CDR3, is EPEVTQTPSHQVTQMGQEVILRCVPISNHLYFYWYRQILGQKVEFLVSFYNNEISEKSEIFDDQFSVERPDGSNFTLKIRSTKLEDSAMYFCASKPLGGTNEKLFFGSGTQLSVL.

This clone has a single count. This chain connects TRBV7-3 to TRBJ1-1; TRBD1 agrees at 10 bases. V lost 5 bases to trimming and J lost 3 bases; unmatched junction nucleotides: 12. Germline CDR1 reads SGHTA; CDR2 reads FQGTGA. The CDR3 sequence is 17 residues long. The DNA of the CDR3 is TGTGCCAGCAGCCAAGACAGGGGGCTCTCTGGGGACACTGAAGCTTTCTTT. Translated, it gives CASSQDRGLSGDTEAFF. The full variable domain, in which reference TRBV7-3 and TRBJ1-1 provide the parts outside the CDR3, is GAGVSQTPSNKVTEKGKYVELRCDPISGHTALYWYRQSLGQGPEFLIYFQGTGAADDSGLPNDRFFAVRPEGSVSTLKIQRTERGDSAVYLCASSQDRGLSGDTEAFFGQGTRLTVV.

This clone was detected a few times. J is TRBJ1-4 and V is TRBV15; possible D gene TRBD1, 5 bases. This CDR3 contains 14 residues. Germline CDR1 and CDR2: LNHNV and YYDKDF (reference sequence). The V end was cut by 0 bases, the J end by 8 bases, with 10 bases between. The CDR3 region has the DNA TGTGCCACCAGCAGAGATATAGGGGTCGAAAAACTGTTTTTT. Translated: CATSRDIGVEKLFF.

The chain links TRBV28 to TRBJ1-1; a weak D match, TRBD1 (5 bases). Germline loops: CDR1 MDHEN, CDR2 SYDVKM. This CDR3 is 15 amino acids long. With 6 bases removed from V and 1 base from J, the gap between germline ends came to 15 bases. CDR3 sequence (DNA): TGTGCCAGCAGCCCATTGACAGAAAGGAACACTGAAGCTTTCTTT. Amino acid sequence: CASSPLTERNTEAFF.

V usage is TRBV7-2 and J usage is TRBJ2-7; 8 bases agree with TRBD1. Germline-derived CDR1 and CDR2 are SGHTA and FQGNSA. The ends lost 5 bases at V and 4 bases at J; junction bases unmatched: 7. This CDR3 has 14 residues. This CDR3 is CASSPGQGWYEQYF. The CDR3 DNA reads as TGTGCCAGCAGCCCCGGACAGGGTTGGTACGAGCAGTACTTC.

The chain has TRBV19 and TRBJ1-2, with a tentative D call TRBD1 (5 bases). Germline loops: CDR1 LNHDA, CDR2 SQIVND (reference sequence). CDR3 size: 14 residues. With 5 bases removed from V and 1 base from J, the gap between germline ends came to 11 bases. The CDR3 DNA follows: TGTGCCAGTAGTCCCCACAGGAGTAACTATGGCTACACCTTC. This encodes CASSPHRSNYGYTF.

The chain joins TRBV30 to TRBJ1-6; the match to TRBD1 covers 7 bases. The CDR3 loop spans 14 amino acids. Germline lookup yields CDR1 GTSNPN and CDR2 SVGIG (reference sequence). The CDR3 coding sequence is TGTGCTCCGCCTCGACAGGGCTATAATTCACCCCTCCACTTT. Protein product: CAPPRQGYNSPLHF.

This rearrangement joins TRBV10-1 to TRBJ2-3, with 7 bases fitting TRBD1. CDR1 and CDR2 (germline): WNHNN, SYGVQD (reference sequence). V dropped 5 bases and J dropped 7; count of bases not matched to a gene: 12. CDR3 length equals 15 residues. The CDR3 DNA reads as TGCGCCAGCAGTCTATTGACAGGGCCGGGAAATACGCAGTATTTT. Amino acid sequence: CASSLLTGPGNTQYF.

This clone has only a few counts. This chain connects TRBV29-1 to TRBJ1-1, with D possibly TRBD1 on 5 matching bases. V lost 3 bases and J 1 base, leaving 18 bases between the germline ends. The CDR3 totals 16 residues. Germline V gene data show CDR1 as SQVTM and CDR2 as ANQGSEA. The CDR3 DNA is TGCAGCGTTGACCCCTCGAAAGGGACGGAGAACACTGAAGCTTTCTTT. Translation: CSVDPSKGTENTEAFF.

The chain has TRBV6-1 and TRBJ2-7, with 8 bases fitting TRBD1. Per the germline V gene, CDR1 is MNHNS and CDR2 is SASEGT. The J segment lost 5 bases and the V segment lost 1 base, leaving 4 bases of the junction unmatched. CDR3 length: 14 amino acids. CDR3 DNA: TGTGCCAGCAGTGAAGTGGACAGGGCCCACGAGCAGTACTTC. This translates into CASSEVDRAHEQYF.

The chain joins TRBV19 to TRBJ2-1, with 7 bases aligning to TRBD1. The CDR3 loop spans 15 amino acids. CDR1 is LNHDA and CDR2 is SQIVND in the germline V gene (reference sequence). V was clipped by 3 bases and J by 3 bases; unmatched bases: 5. CDR3 sequence reads: CASSMGQRLYNEQFF. CDR3 sequence (DNA): TGTGCCAGTAGTATGGGACAGCGACTCTACAATGAGCAGTTCTTC.

The chain joins TRBV2 to TRBJ2-7, with 8 positions matching TRBD1. The CDR3 extends over 15 amino acids. CDR1 is SNHLY, CDR2 FYNNEI, per germline. The trim removed 3 bases at V and 0 bases at J, leaving 4 bases unmatched. The CDR3 DNA reads TGTGCCAGCAGTGAGATGGGACAGGTCTCCTACGAGCAGTACTTC. Its translation: CASSEMGQVSYEQYF.

V is TRBV2 and J is TRBJ1-3; D may be TRBD1 (5 bases). The germline V gene encodes CDR1 SNHLY and CDR2 FYNNEI. Trimming cost V 3 bases and J 3 bases, with 15 bases left between them. The CDR3 totals 16 residues. This CDR3 is CASSEDATAVGNTIYF. DNA of the CDR3: TGTGCCAGCAGTGAGGATGCGACAGCAGTTGGAAACACCATATATTTT.

The CDR3 loop is CASSPGRVKNIQYF. The CDR3 nucleotides are TGTGCCAGCAGCCCCGGACGGGTCAAAAACATTCAGTACTTC. The chain has TRBV5-4 and TRBJ2-4, with unresolved D. The ends were cut back, 4 bases at V and 3 bases at J, with 11 bases in the middle. CDR3 length: 14 amino acids. CDR1 is SGHNT, CDR2 YYREEE, per germline (reference sequence).

The chain has TRBV11-2 and TRBJ2-7; tentative D call: TRBD1 (5 bases). Germline-derived CDR1 and CDR2 are SGHAT and FQNNGV. This CDR3 is built from 14 residues. V shed 2 bases and J shed 6 bases, with 14 bases lying between them. The CDR3 protein is CASSLKGIGVEQYF. The CDR3 DNA sequence: TGTGCCAGCAGCTTAAAGGGGATTGGGGTCGAGCAGTACTTC.

V gene TRBV7-9 combines with J gene TRBJ2-6; D remains ambiguous. The CDR3 covers 14 residues. The germline gives CDR1 SEHNR, CDR2 FQNEAQ (reference sequence). Trimming shortened V by 5 bases and J by 4 bases, and 9 bases separated the two germline ends. Here the CDR3 reads CASSPLKGANVLTF. CDR3 nucleotides: TGTGCCAGCAGCCCCTTAAAAGGGGCCAACGTCCTGACTTTC.

Only one count was recorded for this clone. V is TRBV5-1 and J is TRBJ1-6; the D is unclear. Per germline, CDR1 SGHRS and CDR2 YFSETQ. The CDR3 consists of 12 residues. V lost 4 bases and J 7 bases, leaving 6 bases between the germline ends. The CDR3 nucleotides are TGCGCCAGCAGCGGCAGCAATTCACCCCTCCACTTT. It is translated as CASSGSNSPLHF.

As DNA, the CDR3 is TGTGCCAGCAGCTTGGGACAGGGGGGGCGACCCTACGAGCAGTACTTC. Protein product: CASSLGQGGRPYEQYF. The chain has TRBV5-6 and TRBJ2-7, with TRBD1 matching 9 bases. The CDR3 totals 16 residues. In germline, CDR1 is SGHDT, CDR2 YYEEEE. V shed 0 bases, J shed 2 bases, and the junction held 6 bases outside the gene matches.

This clone came up once. The DNA of the CDR3 is TGCGCCAGCAGCTCCGGGACAGGACAAGTCTATGGCTACACCTTC. Its translation: CASSSGTGQVYGYTF. The rearrangement joins TRBV5-1 to TRBJ1-2, with 8 bases lining up with TRBD1. V lost 3 bases and J lost 4; bases outside the gene matches: 8. The CDR3 loop spans 15 amino acids. Looked up from germline, CDR1 is SGHRS and CDR2 is YFSETQ. Full variable domain (rest looked up from reference TRBV5-1 and TRBJ1-2): KAGVTQTPRYLIKTRGQQVTLSCSPISGHRSVSWYQQTPGQGLQFLFEYFSETQRNKGNFPGRFSGRQFSNSRSEMNVSTLELGDSALYLCASSSGTGQVYGYTFGSGTRLTVV.

CDR3 residues: CASSLDGNNEQFF. The DNA of the CDR3 is TGTGCCAGCAGCTTAGACGGGAACAATGAGCAGTTCTTC. This rearrangement joins TRBV7-6 to TRBJ2-1, with a tentative D call TRBD2 (5 bases). The CDR3 length is 13 residues. The V gene lost 1 base and the J gene lost 5 bases, with 6 bases spanning the gap. Germline V gene lookup returns CDR1 SGHVS and CDR2 FNYEAQ.

V usage is TRBV14 and J usage is TRBJ2-5; TRBD1 might be the D (7 bases). From germline, CDR1 is SGHDN and CDR2 FVKESK. With 4 bases removed from V and 1 base from J, the gap between germline ends came to 13 bases. The length of the CDR3 is 15 residues. As DNA, the CDR3 is TGTGCCAGCAGCCGAAGACAGGGACTCCAAGAGACCCAGTACTTC. It encodes CASSRRQGLQETQYF.

The V call is TRBV6-5, the J call TRBJ1-1, with a tentative D call TRBD1 (5 bases). The germline V gene encodes CDR1 MNHEY and CDR2 SVGAGI. This CDR3 is built from 12 residues. Deletions cut 7 bases from V and 0 bases from J, with 6 bases between. The CDR3 is CASTGMNTEAFF. CDR3 in DNA: TGTGCCAGCACAGGGATGAACACTGAAGCTTTCTTT.